The entry below describes one T cell receptor beta chain. The data were produced by immunoSEQ multiplex PCR, yet TCRdb's version contains in-frame clones alone and is incomplete. Here the sample spans about 56,000 clones, 89% being singletons. The sample comes from a study of blood T cell repertoires in COVID-19. Germline V CDR1 and CDR2: SGHRS, YFSETQ. Trimming removed 2 bases at V and 5 bases at J, with 11 bases between. The CDR3 totals 14 residues. The chain couples TRBV5-1 to TRBJ2-1; no definite D call. This sequence was found in a woman aged 55-69 years with COVID-19, enrolled during active disease. The sample taken for sequencing was peripheral blood. The CDR3 loop reads CASSFGTADNEQFF. The CDR3 DNA reads TGCGCCAGCAGCTTTGGTACAGCTGACAATGAGCAGTTCTTC. The full variable domain, completed using reference TRBV5-1 and TRBJ2-1, is KAGVTQTPRYLIKTRGQQVTLSCSPISGHRSVSWYQQTPGQGLQFLFEYFSETQRNKGNFPGRFSGRQFSNSRSEMNVSTLELGDSALYLCASSFGTADNEQFFGPGTRLTVL.